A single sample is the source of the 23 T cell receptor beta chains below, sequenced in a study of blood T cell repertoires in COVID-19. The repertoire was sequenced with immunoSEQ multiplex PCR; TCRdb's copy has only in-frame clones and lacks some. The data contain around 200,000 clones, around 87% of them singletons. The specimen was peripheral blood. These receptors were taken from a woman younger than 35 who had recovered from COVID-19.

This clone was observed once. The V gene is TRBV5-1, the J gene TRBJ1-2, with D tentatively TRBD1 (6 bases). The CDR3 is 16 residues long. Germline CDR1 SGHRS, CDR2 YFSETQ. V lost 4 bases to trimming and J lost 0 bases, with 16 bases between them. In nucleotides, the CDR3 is TGCGCCAGCAGCGTCCAGGGGATGGAGGCTAACTATGGCTACACCTTC. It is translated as CASSVQGMEANYGYTF.

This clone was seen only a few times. In DNA form, the CDR3 reads TGTGCCAGCAGGGGATGGACAGGGGGGTCCGATGAGCAGTTCTTC. Protein sequence: CASRGWTGGSDEQFF. The chain couples TRBV7-9 to TRBJ2-1; 10 bases agree with TRBD1. Germline lookup yields CDR1 SEHNR and CDR2 FQNEAQ (reference sequence). The CDR3 spans 15 residues. The ends lost 6 bases at V and 8 bases at J; junction bases unmatched: 10. Full variable domain (missing parts from reference TRBV7-9 and TRBJ2-1): DTGVSQNPRHKITKRGQNVTFRCDPISEHNRLYWYRQTLGQGPEFLTYFQNEAQLEKSRLLSDRFSAERPKGSFSTLEIQRTEQGDSAMYLCASRGWTGGSDEQFFGPGTRLTVL.

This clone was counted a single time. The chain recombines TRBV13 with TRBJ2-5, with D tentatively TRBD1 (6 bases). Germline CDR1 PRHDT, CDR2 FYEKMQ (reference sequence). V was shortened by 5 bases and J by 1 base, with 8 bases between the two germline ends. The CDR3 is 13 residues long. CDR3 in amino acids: CASSRDTQETQYF. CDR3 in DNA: TGTGCCAGCAGCAGGGACACCCAAGAGACCCAGTACTTC.

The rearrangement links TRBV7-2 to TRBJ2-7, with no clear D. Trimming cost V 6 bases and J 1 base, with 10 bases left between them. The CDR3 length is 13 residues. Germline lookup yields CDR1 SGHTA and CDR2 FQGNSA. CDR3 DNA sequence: TGTGCCAGCAGGCAGACTTGGTCCTACGAGCAGTACTTC. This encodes CASRQTWSYEQYF.

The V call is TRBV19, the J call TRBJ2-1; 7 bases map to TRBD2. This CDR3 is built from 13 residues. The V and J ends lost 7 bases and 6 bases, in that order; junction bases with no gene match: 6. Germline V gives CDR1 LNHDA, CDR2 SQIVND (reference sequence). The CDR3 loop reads CASTRGGANEQFF. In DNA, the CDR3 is TGTGCCAGTACCCGGGGAGGGGCCAATGAGCAGTTCTTC.

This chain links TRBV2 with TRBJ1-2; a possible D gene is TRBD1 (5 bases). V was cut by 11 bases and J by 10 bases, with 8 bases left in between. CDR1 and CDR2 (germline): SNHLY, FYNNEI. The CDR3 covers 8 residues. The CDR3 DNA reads TGTGCCCTGGGGCCCTACACCTTC. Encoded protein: CALGPYTF.

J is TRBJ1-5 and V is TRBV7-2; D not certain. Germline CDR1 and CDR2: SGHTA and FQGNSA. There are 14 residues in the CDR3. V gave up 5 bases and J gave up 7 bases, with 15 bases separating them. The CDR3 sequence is CASSVSGSPQPQHF. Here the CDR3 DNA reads TGTGCCAGCAGCGTATCCGGGAGCCCCCAGCCCCAGCATTTT.

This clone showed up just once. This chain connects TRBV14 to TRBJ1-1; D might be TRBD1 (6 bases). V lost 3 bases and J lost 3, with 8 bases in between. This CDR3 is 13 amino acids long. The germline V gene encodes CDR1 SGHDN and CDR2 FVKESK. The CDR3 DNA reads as TGTGCCAGCAGCCAGGGGGCGGACACTGAAGCTTTCTTT. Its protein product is CASSQGADTEAFF.

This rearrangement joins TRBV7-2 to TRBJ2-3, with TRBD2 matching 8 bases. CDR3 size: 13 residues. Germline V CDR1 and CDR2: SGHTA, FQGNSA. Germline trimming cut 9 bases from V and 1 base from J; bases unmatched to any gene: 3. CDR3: CARSGSGTDTQYF. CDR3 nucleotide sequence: TGTGCCAGGAGCGGGAGCGGCACAGATACGCAGTATTTT.

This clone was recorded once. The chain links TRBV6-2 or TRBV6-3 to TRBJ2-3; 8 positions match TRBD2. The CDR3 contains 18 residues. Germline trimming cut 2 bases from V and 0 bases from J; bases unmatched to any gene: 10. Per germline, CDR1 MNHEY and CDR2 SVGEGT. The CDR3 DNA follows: TGTGCCAGCAGTTACACCCTGGCTAGCGGGTCTAGCACAGATACGCAGTATTTT. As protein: CASSYTLASGSSTDTQYF.

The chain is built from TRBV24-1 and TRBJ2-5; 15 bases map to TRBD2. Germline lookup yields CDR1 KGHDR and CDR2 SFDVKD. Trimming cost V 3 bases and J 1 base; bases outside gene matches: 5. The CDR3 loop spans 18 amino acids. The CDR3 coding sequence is TGTGCCACCAGTGATCGGACTAGCGGGGGGGCCAGCCAAGAGACCCAGTACTTC. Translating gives CATSDRTSGGASQETQYF.

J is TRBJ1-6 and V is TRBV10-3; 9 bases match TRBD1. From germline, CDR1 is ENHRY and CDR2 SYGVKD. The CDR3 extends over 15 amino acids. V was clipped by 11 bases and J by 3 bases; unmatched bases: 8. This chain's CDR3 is CAVTGTGSYNSPLHF. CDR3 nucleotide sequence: TGTGCCGTCACTGGGACAGGGAGCTATAATTCACCCCTCCACTTT.

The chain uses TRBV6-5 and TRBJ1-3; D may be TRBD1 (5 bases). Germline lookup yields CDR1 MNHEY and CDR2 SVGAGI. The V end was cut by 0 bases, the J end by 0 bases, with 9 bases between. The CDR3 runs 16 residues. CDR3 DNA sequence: TGTGCCAGCAGTTACTCCGGGGGGACCTCTGGAAACACCATATATTTT. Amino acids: CASSYSGGTSGNTIYF.

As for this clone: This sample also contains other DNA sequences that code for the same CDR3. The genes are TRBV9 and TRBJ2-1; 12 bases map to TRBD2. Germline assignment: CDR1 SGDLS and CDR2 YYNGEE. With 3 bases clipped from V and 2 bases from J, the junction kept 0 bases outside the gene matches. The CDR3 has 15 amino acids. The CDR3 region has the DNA TGTGCCAGCAGCGCTAGCGGGGGGGCCTACAATGAGCAGTTCTTC. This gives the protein CASSASGGAYNEQFF.

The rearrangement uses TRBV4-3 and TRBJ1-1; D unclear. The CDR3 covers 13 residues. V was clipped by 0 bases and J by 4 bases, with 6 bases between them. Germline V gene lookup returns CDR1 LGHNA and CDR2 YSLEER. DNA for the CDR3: TGCGCCAGCAGCCAAGACTTCTTCACTGAAGCTTTCTTT. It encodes CASSQDFFTEAFF.

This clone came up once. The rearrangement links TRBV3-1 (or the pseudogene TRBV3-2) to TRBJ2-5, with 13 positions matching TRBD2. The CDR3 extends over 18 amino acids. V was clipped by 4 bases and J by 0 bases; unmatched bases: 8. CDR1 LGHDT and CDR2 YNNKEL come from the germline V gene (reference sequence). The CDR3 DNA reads TGTGCCAGCAGCCCTAGACTAGCGGGGGGCTCGTACCAAGAGACCCAGTACTTC. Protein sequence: CASSPRLAGGSYQETQYF.

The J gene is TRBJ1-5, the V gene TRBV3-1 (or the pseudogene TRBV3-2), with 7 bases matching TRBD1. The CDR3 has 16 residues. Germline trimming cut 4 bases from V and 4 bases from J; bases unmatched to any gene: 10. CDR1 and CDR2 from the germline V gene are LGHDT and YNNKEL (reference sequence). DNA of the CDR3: TGTGCCAGCAGCCCTTCGGGCTCAGGGGGAAATCAGCCCCAGCATTTT. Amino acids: CASSPSGSGGNQPQHF.

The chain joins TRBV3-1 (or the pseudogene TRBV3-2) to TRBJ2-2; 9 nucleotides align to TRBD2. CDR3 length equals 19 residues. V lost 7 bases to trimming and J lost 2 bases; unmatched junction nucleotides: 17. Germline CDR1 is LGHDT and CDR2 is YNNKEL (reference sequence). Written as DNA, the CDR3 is TGTGCCAGCAAGCCCCTATGGGCTAGCGGGAAACTCAACACCGGGGAGCTGTTTTTT. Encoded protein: CASKPLWASGKLNTGELFF.

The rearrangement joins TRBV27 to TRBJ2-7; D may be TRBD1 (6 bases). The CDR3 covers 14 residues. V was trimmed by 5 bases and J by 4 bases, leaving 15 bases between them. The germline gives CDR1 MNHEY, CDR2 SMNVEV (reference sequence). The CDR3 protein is CASSPWTEVYEQYV. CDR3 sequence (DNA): TGTGCCAGCAGTCCATGGACAGAGGTGTACGAGCAGTACGTC.

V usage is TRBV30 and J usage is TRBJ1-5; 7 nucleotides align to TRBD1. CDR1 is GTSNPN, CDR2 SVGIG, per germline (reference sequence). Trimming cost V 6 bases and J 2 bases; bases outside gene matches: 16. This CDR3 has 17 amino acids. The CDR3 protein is CACSQGIPNGGNQPQHF. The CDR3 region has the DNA TGTGCCTGTTCACAGGGGATTCCTAACGGTGGCAATCAGCCCCAGCATTTT. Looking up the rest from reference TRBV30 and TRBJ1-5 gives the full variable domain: SQTIHQWPATLVQPVGSPLSLECTVEGTSNPNLYWYRQAAGRGLQLLFYSVGIGQISSEVPQNLSASRPQDRQFILSSKKLLLSDSGFYLCACSQGIPNGGNQPQHFGDGTRLSIL.

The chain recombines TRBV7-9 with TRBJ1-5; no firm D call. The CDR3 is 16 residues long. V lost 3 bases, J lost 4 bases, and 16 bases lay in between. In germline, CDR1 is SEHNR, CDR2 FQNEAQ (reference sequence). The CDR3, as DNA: TGTGCCAGCAGCTTGGATGGTGAGGGTCGGAATCAGCCCCAGCATTTT. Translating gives CASSLDGEGRNQPQHF.

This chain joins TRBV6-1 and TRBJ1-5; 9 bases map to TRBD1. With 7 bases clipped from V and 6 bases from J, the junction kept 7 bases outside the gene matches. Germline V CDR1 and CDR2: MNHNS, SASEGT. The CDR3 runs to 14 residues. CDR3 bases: TGTGCCAGCATTCCGGGACAGGGCTCTCAGCCCCAGCATTTT. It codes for CASIPGQGSQPQHF.

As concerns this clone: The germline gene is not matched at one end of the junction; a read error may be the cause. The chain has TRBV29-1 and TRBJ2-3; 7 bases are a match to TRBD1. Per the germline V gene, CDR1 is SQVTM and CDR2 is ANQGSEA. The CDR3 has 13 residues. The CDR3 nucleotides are TGCAGCGTCGAAGCAGGGGGTGCAGATACGCAGTATTTT. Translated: CSVEAGGADTQYF.